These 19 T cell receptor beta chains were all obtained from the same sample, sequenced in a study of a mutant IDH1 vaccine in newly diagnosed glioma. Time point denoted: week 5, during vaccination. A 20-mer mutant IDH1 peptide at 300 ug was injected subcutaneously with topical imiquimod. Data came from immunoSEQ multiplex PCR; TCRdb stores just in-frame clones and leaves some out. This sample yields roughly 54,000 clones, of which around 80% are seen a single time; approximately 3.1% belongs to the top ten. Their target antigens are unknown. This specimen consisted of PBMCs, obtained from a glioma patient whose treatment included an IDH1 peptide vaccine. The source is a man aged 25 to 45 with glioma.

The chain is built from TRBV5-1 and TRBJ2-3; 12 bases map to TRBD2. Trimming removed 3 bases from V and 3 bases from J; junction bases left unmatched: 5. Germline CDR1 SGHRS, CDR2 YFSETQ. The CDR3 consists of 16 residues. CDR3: CASSSLAGGLTDTQYF. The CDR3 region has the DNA TGCGCCAGCAGCTCTCTAGCGGGGGGGCTGACAGATACGCAGTATTTT.

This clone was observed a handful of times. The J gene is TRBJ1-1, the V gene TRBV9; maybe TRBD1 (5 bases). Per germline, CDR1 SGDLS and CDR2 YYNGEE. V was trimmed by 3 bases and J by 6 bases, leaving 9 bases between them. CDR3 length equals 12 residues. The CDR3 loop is CASSGLTAEAFF. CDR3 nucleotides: TGTGCCAGCAGCGGATTGACAGCTGAAGCTTTCTTT.

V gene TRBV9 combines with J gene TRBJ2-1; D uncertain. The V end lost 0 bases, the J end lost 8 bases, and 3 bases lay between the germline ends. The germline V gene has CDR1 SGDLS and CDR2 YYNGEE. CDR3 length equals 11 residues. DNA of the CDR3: TGTGCCAGCAGCGTAGGTGATGAGCAGTTCTTC. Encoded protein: CASSVGDEQFF.

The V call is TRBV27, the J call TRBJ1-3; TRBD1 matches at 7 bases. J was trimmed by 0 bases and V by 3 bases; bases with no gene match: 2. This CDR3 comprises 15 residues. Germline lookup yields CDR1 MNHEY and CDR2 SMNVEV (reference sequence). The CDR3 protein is CASSLTGSSGNTIYF. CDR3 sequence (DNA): TGTGCCAGCAGTTTGACAGGGAGCTCTGGAAACACCATATATTTT.

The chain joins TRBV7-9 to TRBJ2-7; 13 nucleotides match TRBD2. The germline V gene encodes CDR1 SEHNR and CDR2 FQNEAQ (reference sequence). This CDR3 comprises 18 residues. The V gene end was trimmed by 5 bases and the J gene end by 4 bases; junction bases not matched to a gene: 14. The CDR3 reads CASSRTSGGAFIAYEQYF. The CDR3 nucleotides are TGTGCCAGCAGCCGGACTAGCGGGGGCGCTTTTATCGCTTACGAGCAGTACTTC.

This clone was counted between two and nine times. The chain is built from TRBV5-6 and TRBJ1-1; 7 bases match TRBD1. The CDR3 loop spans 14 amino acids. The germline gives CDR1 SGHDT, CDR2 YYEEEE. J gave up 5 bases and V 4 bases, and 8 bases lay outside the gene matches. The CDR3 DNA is TGTGCCAGCAGCCCCAGGGGGGGGAGTACTGAAGCTTTCTTT. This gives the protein CASSPRGGSTEAFF.

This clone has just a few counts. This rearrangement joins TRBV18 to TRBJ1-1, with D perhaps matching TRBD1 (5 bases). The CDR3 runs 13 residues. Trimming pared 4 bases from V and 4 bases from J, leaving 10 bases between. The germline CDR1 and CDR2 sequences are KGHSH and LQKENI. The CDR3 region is CASSQGRGTEAFF. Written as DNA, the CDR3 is TGTGCCAGCTCACAGGGGCGCGGCACTGAAGCTTTCTTT.

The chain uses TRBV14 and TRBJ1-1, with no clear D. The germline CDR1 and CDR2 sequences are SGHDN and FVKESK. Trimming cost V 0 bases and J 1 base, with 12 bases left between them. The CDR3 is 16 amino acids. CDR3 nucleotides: TGTGCCAGCAGCCAAGAACCTGGACGGTGGAACACTGAAGCTTTCTTT. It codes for CASSQEPGRWNTEAFF.

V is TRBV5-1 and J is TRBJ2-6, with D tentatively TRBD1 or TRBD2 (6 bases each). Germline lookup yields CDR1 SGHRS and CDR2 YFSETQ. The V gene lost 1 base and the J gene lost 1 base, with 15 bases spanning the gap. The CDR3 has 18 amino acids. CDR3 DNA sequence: TGCGCCAGCAGCTTGAGTCGGGGGCAGGGTTCTGGGGCCAACGTCCTGACTTTC. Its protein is CASSLSRGQGSGANVLTF.

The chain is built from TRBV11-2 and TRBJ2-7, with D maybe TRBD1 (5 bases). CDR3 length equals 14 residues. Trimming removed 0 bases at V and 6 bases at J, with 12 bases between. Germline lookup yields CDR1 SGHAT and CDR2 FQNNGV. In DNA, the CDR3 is TGTGCCAGCAGCTTAGATCGCCTCAGGGTCGAGCAGTACTTC. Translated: CASSLDRLRVEQYF.

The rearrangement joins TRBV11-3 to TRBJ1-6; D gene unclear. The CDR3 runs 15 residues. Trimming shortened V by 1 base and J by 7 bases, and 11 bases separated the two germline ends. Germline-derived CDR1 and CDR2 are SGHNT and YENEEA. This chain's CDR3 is CASSLGPDPNSPLHF. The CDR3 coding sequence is TGTGCCAGCAGCTTAGGACCTGATCCAAATTCACCCCTCCACTTT. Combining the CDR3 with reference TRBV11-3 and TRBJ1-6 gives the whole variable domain EAGVVQSPRYKIIEKKQPVAFWCNPISGHNTLYWYLQNLGQGPELLIRYENEEAVDDSQLPKDRFSAERLKGVDSTLKIQPAELGDSAVYLCASSLGPDPNSPLHFGNGTRLTVT.

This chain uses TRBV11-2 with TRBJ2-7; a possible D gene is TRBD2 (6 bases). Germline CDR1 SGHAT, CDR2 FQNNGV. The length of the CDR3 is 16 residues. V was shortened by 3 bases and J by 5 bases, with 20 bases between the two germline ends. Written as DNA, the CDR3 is TGTGCCAGCAGCTTCGGTTCTGACCGGGAGAGGCACGAGCAGTACTTC. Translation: CASSFGSDRERHEQYF.

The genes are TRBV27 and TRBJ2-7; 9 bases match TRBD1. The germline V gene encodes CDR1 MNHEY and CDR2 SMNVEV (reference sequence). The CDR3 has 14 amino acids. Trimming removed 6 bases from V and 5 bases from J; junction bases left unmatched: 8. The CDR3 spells CASSTRTGDHEQYF. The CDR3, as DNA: TGTGCCAGCAGCACCCGGACAGGGGACCACGAGCAGTACTTC.

This CDR3 reads CASSLVRGNTGELFF. The CDR3 DNA follows: TGTGCCAGCAGCTTGGTGCGGGGGAACACCGGGGAGCTGTTTTTT. The chain uses TRBV5-6 and TRBJ2-2, with D possibly being TRBD2 (6 bases). Germline V CDR1 and CDR2: SGHDT, YYEEEE. The CDR3 runs to 15 residues. The V end was cut by 0 bases, the J end by 1 base, with 7 bases between.

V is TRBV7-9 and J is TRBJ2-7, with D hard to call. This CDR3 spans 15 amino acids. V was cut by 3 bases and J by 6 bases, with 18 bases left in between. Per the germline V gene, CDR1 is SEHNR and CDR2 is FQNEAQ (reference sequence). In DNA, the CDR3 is TGTGCCAGCAGCTTTCGTCAGGCCCCCATGGTCGAGCAGTACTTC. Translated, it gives CASSFRQAPMVEQYF.

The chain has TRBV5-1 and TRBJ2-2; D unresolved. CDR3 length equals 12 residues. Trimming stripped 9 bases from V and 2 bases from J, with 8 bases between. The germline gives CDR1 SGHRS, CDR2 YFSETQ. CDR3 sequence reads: CATNVNTGELFF. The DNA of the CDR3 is TGCGCCACCAACGTCAACACCGGGGAGCTGTTTTTT.

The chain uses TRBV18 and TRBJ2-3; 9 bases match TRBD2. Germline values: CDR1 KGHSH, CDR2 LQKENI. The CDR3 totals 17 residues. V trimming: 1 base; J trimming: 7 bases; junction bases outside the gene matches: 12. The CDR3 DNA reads TGTGCCAGCTCACCACGTCTCAGCGGGGGGCAAGTGAATACGCAGTATTTT. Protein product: CASSPRLSGGQVNTQYF.

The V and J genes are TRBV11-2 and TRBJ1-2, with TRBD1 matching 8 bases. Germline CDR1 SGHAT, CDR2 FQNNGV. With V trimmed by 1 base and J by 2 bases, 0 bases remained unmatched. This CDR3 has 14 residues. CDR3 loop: CASSLGQGNYGYTF. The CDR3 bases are TGTGCCAGCAGCTTAGGACAGGGGAACTATGGCTACACCTTC. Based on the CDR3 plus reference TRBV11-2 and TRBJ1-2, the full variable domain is EAGVAQSPRYKIIEKRQSVAFWCNPISGHATLYWYQQILGQGPKLLIQFQNNGVVDDSQLPKDRFSAERLKGVDSTLKIQPAKLEDSAVYLCASSLGQGNYGYTFGSGTRLTVV.

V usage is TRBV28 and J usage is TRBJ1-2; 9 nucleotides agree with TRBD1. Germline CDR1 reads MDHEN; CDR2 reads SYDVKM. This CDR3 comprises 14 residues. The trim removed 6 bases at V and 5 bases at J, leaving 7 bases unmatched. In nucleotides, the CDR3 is TGTGCCAGCAGCTCCGGGACAGGGACTTATGGCTACACCTTC. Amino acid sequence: CASSSGTGTYGYTF.